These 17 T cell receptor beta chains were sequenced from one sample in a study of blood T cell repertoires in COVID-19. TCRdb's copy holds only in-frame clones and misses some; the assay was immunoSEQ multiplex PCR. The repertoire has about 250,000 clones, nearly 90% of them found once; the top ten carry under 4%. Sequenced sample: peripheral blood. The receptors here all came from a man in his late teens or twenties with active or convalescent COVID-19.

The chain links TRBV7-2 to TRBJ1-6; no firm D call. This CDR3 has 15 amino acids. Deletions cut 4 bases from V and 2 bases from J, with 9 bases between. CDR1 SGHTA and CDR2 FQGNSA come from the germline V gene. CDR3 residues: CASSSPSAYNSPLHF. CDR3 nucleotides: TGTGCCAGCAGCTCTCCGTCCGCCTATAATTCACCCCTCCACTTT.

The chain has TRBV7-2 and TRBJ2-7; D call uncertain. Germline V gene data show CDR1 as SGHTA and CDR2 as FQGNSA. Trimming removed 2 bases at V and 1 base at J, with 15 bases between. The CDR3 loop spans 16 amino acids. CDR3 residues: CASSLLAGGPSYEQYF. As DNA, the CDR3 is TGTGCCAGCAGCTTACTCGCCGGCGGTCCGTCCTACGAGCAGTACTTC.

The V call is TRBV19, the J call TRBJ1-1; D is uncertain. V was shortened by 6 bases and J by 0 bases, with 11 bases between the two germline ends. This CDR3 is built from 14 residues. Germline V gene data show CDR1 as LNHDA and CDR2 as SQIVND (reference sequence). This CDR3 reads CASSNSYMNTEAFF. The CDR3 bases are TGTGCCAGTAGCAACAGCTACATGAACACTGAAGCTTTCTTT.

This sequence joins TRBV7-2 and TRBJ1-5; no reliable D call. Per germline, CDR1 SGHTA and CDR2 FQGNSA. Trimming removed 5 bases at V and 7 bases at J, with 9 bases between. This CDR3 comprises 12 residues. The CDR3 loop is CASSLGGQPQHF. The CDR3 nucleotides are TGTGCCAGCAGCCTCGGCGGGCAGCCCCAGCATTTT.

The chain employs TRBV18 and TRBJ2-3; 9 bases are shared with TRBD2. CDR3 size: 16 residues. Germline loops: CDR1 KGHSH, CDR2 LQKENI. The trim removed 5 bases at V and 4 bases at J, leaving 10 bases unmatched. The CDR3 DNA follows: TGTGCCAGCTCAACGCCAATACTAGCGGGCTCAGATACGCAGTATTTT. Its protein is CASSTPILAGSDTQYF.

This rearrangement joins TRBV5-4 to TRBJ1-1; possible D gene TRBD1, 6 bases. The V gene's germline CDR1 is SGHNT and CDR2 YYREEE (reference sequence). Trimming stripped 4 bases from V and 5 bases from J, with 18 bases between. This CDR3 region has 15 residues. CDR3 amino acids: CASSPYGGALTEAFF. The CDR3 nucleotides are TGTGCCAGCAGCCCTTATGGGGGGGCCCTTACTGAAGCTTTCTTT.

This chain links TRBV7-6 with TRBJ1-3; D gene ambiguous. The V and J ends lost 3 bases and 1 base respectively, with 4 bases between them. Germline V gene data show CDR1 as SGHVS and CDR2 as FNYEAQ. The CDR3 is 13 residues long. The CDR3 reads CASSLQSGNTIYF. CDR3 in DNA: TGTGCCAGCAGCTTGCAGTCTGGAAACACCATATATTTT.

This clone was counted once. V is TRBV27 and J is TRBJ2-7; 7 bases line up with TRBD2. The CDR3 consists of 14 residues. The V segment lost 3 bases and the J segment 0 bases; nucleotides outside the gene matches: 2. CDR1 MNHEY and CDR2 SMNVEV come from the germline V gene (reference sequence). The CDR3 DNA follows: TGTGCCAGCAGTTTGGGAGGGAGCTCCTACGAGCAGTACTTC. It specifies CASSLGGSSYEQYF.

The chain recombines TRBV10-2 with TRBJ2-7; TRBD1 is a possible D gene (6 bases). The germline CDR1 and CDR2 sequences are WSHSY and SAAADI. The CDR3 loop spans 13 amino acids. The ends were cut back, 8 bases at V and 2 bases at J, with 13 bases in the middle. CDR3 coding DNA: TGCGCCAGCGGACGGGACACCACCTACGAGCAGTACTTC. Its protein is CASGRDTTYEQYF.

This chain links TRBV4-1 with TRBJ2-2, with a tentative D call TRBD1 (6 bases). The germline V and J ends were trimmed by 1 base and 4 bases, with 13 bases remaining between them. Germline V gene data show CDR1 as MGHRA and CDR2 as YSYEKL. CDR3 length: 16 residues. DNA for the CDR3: TGCGCCAGCAGCCAAGGCGAGCAGGGGTTCACCGGGGAGCTGTTTTTT. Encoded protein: CASSQGEQGFTGELFF.

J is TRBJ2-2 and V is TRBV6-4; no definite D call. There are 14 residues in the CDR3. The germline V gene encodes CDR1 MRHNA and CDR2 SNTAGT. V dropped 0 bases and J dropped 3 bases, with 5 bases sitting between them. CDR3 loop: CASSDSSHTGELFF. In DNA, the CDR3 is TGTGCCAGCAGTGACTCTAGCCACACCGGGGAGCTGTTTTTT.

This chain's CDR3 is CATKTSGTGELFF. CDR3 nucleotides: TGTGCCACCAAGACTAGCGGGACCGGGGAGCTGTTTTTT. The V gene is TRBV2, the J gene TRBJ2-2, with 10 nucleotides matching TRBD2. The CDR3 extends over 13 amino acids. V dropped 10 bases and J dropped 5; count of bases not matched to a gene: 4. Germline V CDR1 and CDR2: SNHLY, FYNNEI.

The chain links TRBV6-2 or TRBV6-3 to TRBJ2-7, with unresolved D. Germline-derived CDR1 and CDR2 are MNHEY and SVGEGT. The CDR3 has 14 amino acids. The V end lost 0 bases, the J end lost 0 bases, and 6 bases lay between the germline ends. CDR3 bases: TGTGCCAGCAGTTACTCTAGTAGCTCCTACGAGCAGTACTTC. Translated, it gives CASSYSSSSYEQYF.

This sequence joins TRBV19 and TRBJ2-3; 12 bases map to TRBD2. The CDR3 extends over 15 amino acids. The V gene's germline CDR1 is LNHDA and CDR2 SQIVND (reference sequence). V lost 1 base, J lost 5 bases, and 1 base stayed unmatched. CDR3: CASSIASGGVDTQYF. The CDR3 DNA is TGTGCCAGTAGTATAGCTAGCGGGGGGGTAGATACGCAGTATTTT.

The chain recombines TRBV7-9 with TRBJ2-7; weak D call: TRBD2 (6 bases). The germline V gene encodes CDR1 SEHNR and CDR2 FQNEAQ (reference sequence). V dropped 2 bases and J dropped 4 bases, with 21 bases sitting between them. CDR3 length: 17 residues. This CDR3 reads CASSLPARGDGMYEQYF. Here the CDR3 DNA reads TGTGCCAGCAGCTTACCGGCGCGGGGAGATGGCATGTACGAGCAGTACTTC.

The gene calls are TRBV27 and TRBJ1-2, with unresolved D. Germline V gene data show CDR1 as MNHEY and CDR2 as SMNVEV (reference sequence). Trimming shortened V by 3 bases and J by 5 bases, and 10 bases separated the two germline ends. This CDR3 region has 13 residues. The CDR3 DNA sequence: TGTGCCAGCAGTTTTCAGTCCGGGTATGGCTACACCTTC. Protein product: CASSFQSGYGYTF.

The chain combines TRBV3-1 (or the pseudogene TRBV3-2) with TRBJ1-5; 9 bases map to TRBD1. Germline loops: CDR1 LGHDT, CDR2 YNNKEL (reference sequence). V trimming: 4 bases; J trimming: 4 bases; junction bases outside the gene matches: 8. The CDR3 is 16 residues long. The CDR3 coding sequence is TGTGCCAGCAGCCCCTTGGACAGGGGTAAGAATCAGCCCCAGCATTTT. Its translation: CASSPLDRGKNQPQHF.